The 23 T cell receptor beta chains below come from one sample, sequenced in a study of beta chain features in type 1 diabetes. What was sequenced were expressed TCRB transcripts, since all of the isolated RNA had been reverse transcribed. TCRdb keeps only in-frame clones here, not all; method: immunoSEQ multiplex PCR. The table records approximately 300,000 clones, 9.5% to 12% of them present only once. Material: naive CD4+ T cells from blood. Receptor source: a woman aged 25 to 45 in good health.

This clone was seen only a few times. The chain uses TRBV12-5 and TRBJ1-2; D is perhaps TRBD1 (5 bases). This CDR3 region has 16 residues. Germline loops: CDR1 LGHNT, CDR2 FRNRAP. Trimming stripped 0 bases from V and 4 bases from J, with 15 bases between. The CDR3 loop is CASGLVLGVQVYGYTF. Here the CDR3 DNA reads TGTGCTAGTGGTTTGGTTTTAGGGGTCCAAGTCTATGGCTACACCTTC.

This clone was seen only a few times. Here the CDR3 reads CASSVSTGHGELFF. In nucleotides, the CDR3 is TGTGCCAGCAGCGTATCGACAGGGCACGGGGAGCTGTTTTTT. The chain joins TRBV9 to TRBJ2-2, with 7 bases identical to TRBD1. The CDR3 is 14 amino acids. V lost 1 base and J lost 7; bases outside the gene matches: 4. Germline CDR1 SGDLS, CDR2 YYNGEE.

The chain employs TRBV5-6 and TRBJ1-1; 9 bases line up with TRBD1. CDR1 and CDR2 (germline): SGHDT, YYEEEE. This CDR3 has 14 residues. Trimming cost V 4 bases and J 6 bases; bases outside gene matches: 7. CDR3 nucleotide sequence: TGTGCCAGCAGCCGCCGGGACAGGGACGCTGAAGCTTTCTTT. Protein: CASSRRDRDAEAFF.

This clone turned up a few times. The V call is TRBV7-9, the J call TRBJ2-5, with TRBD1 matching 7 bases. V was clipped by 5 bases and J by 5 bases; unmatched bases: 8. This CDR3 region has 14 residues. CDR1 and CDR2 (germline): SEHNR, FQNEAQ (reference sequence). The CDR3 sequence is CASSPTGVGETQYF. For the CDR3, the DNA is TGTGCCAGCAGCCCTACAGGGGTTGGGGAGACCCAGTACTTC.

There are a few counts of this clone. In nucleotides, the CDR3 is TGCAGCGTTGAAGTCGGAGTCTTCGGAAACACCATATATTTT. Translation: CSVEVGVFGNTIYF. This chain links TRBV29-1 with TRBJ1-3; no reliable D call. Trimming pared 1 base from V and 4 bases from J, leaving 11 bases between. The CDR3 consists of 14 residues. Germline-derived CDR1 and CDR2 are SQVTM and ANQGSEA.

The table lists this clone with a few counts. V is TRBV7-9 and J is TRBJ2-2, with no clear D. The V and J ends lost 5 bases and 0 bases respectively, with 10 bases between them. The germline V gene has CDR1 SEHNR and CDR2 FQNEAQ (reference sequence). The CDR3 contains 15 residues. The CDR3 loop reads CASSTTSPNTGELFF. CDR3 coding DNA: TGTGCCAGCAGCACGACAAGCCCGAACACCGGGGAGCTGTTTTTT.

This clone has only a few counts. The chain has TRBV29-1 and TRBJ2-7, with 9 bases that match TRBD1. This CDR3 spans 13 amino acids. Germline CDR1 and CDR2: SQVTM and ANQGSEA. Losses at the gene ends were 1 base for V and 3 bases for J; bases not matched to a gene: 1. Written as DNA, the CDR3 is TGCAGCGTTGAAGGGGACAGGGTCTACGAGCAGTACTTC. This codes for CSVEGDRVYEQYF.

The table lists this clone with a few counts. This chain uses TRBV1 with TRBJ2-1; the DNA was not compared with TRBD1, the D call given in the table. TRBV1 is a listed pseudogene. The CDR3 length is 14 residues. The CDR3: CTSSQGQGYNEQFF. The CDR3 nucleotides read TGCACCAGCAGCCAAGGACAGGGGTACAATGAGCAGTTCTTC.

This clone has just a few counts. The rearrangement links TRBV18 to TRBJ2-6, with a tentative D call TRBD2 (6 bases). Between the trimmed V and J ends, which lost 6 bases and 0 bases, there was a span of 15 bases. The CDR3 runs to 17 residues. Germline V CDR1 and CDR2: KGHSH, LQKENI. The CDR3 reads CASSPRDGGSGANVLTF. The CDR3 region has the DNA TGTGCCAGCTCGCCCCGGGACGGGGGCTCTGGGGCCAACGTCCTGACTTTC.

This clone was picked up one time. The chain carries TRBV19 and TRBJ1-1, with D perhaps TRBD1 (6 bases). Germline CDR1 is LNHDA and CDR2 is SQIVND (reference sequence). The V end lost 3 bases, the J end lost 1 base, and 12 bases lay between the germline ends. The CDR3 has 15 amino acids. This chain's CDR3 is CASSMPGGRNTEAFF. DNA of the CDR3: TGTGCCAGTAGTATGCCGGGGGGGCGGAACACTGAAGCTTTCTTT.

This clone was counted a single time. The rearrangement uses TRBV14 and TRBJ2-7; possible D gene TRBD1, 6 bases. The ends were cut back, 6 bases at V and 2 bases at J, with 11 bases in the middle. This CDR3 is 13 amino acids long. Germline loops: CDR1 SGHDN, CDR2 FVKESK. CDR3 DNA sequence: TGTGCCAGCAGGTTGACAGGAACCTACGAGCAGTACTTC. This gives the protein CASRLTGTYEQYF.

The V and J genes are TRBV30 and TRBJ1-5; D not resolved. Germline CDR1 and CDR2: GTSNPN and SVGIG (reference sequence). The CDR3 consists of 13 residues. Deletions cut 3 bases from V and 8 bases from J, with 14 bases between. Here the CDR3 DNA reads TGTGCCTGGAGCCGGGAGGGAGTAAAGCCCCAGCATTTT. It yields the protein CAWSREGVKPQHF.

V gene TRBV15 combines with J gene TRBJ2-6; 7 nucleotides agree with TRBD2. Trimming cost V 4 bases and J 1 base; bases outside gene matches: 7. Germline CDR1 reads LNHNV; CDR2 reads YYDKDF (reference sequence). This CDR3 is built from 17 residues. The CDR3 nucleotides are TGTGCCACCAGCAAAGGACCCGGGGGGTCTGGGGCCAACGTCCTGACTTTC. Translated: CATSKGPGGSGANVLTF.

The rearrangement uses TRBV29-1 and TRBJ2-2; D remains unclear. The CDR3 length is 14 residues. In germline, CDR1 is SQVTM, CDR2 ANQGSEA. V was trimmed by 4 bases and J by 0 bases, leaving 9 bases between them. The DNA of the CDR3 is TGCAGCGTTGTGTCCCTCGCGAACACCGGGGAGCTGTTTTTT. It specifies CSVVSLANTGELFF.

The chain uses TRBV28 and TRBJ2-7; 10 nucleotides align to TRBD1. CDR3 length: 14 residues. The junction had 2 bases not matched to a gene; V was cut back by 4 bases and J by 2 bases. Germline V gene data show CDR1 as MDHEN and CDR2 as SYDVKM. CDR3 protein: CASSSGQGAYEQYF. The CDR3 coding sequence is TGTGCCAGCAGTTCTGGACAGGGGGCCTACGAGCAGTACTTC.

The V and J genes are TRBV19 and TRBJ2-1; 9 positions match TRBD1. This CDR3 region has 16 residues. CDR1 is LNHDA, CDR2 SQIVND, per germline (reference sequence). V dropped 7 bases and J dropped 9; count of bases not matched to a gene: 16. CDR3 sequence (DNA): TGTGCCAGTACTAAAATGGACAGGGGCCCATACGTTGAGCAGTTCTTC. Protein product: CASTKMDRGPYVEQFF.

The chain joins TRBV2 to TRBJ1-1, with 7 bases identical to TRBD1. Germline V gene sequence: CDR1 SNHLY, CDR2 FYNNEI. Losses at the gene ends were 8 bases for V and 1 base for J; bases not matched to a gene: 22. This CDR3 is 19 amino acids long. The CDR3 DNA reads TGTGCCAGCCTGACATGGGACAGCCCGAACATCTGGAAGAACACTGAAGCTTTCTTT. Encoded protein: CASLTWDSPNIWKNTEAFF.

This clone was seen only a few times. The chain uses TRBV7-2 and TRBJ2-5; TRBD1 matches at 8 bases. Germline CDR1 and CDR2: SGHTA and FQGNSA. The CDR3 runs to 14 residues. Trimming removed 4 bases from V and 3 bases from J; junction bases left unmatched: 4. CDR3 bases: TGTGCCAGCAGCTCAGTGGGACAGGAAGAGACCCAGTACTTC. Translating gives CASSSVGQEETQYF.

Here the CDR3 reads CASSRGLAETQYF. In DNA, the CDR3 is TGCGCCAGCAGCAGGGGACTAGCGGAGACCCAGTACTTC. The V and J genes are TRBV5-1 and TRBJ2-5; TRBD2 agrees at 10 bases. Germline V gene sequence: CDR1 SGHRS, CDR2 YFSETQ. The CDR3 has 13 amino acids. V lost 4 bases, J lost 5 bases, and 2 bases stayed unmatched. Complete variable domain (other parts from reference TRBV5-1 and TRBJ2-5): KAGVTQTPRYLIKTRGQQVTLSCSPISGHRSVSWYQQTPGQGLQFLFEYFSETQRNKGNFPGRFSGRQFSNSRSEMNVSTLELGDSALYLCASSRGLAETQYFGPGTRLLVL.

This rearrangement joins TRBV6-5 to TRBJ2-5; possibly TRBD2 for D (5 bases). Germline CDR1 MNHEY, CDR2 SVGAGI. CDR3 length: 12 residues. Trimming removed 6 bases at V and 2 bases at J, with 7 bases between. DNA for the CDR3: TGTGCCAGCAGACTAGGGCAAGAGACCCAGTACTTC. Encoded protein: CASRLGQETQYF.

This clone was seen a handful of times. The J gene is TRBJ2-1, the V gene TRBV7-2, with D perhaps matching TRBD1 (6 bases). Trimming took 5 bases from V and 4 from J, leaving 15 bases between them. This CDR3 spans 15 amino acids. Looked up from germline, CDR1 is SGHTA and CDR2 is FQGNSA. For the CDR3, the DNA is TGTGCCAGCAGCCTGGACAGAGCGCCTTACAATGAGCAGTTCTTC. Amino acid sequence: CASSLDRAPYNEQFF.

The gene calls are TRBV5-4 and TRBJ2-7; TRBD2 matches 10 bases. This CDR3 contains 17 residues. Germline values: CDR1 SGHNT, CDR2 YYREEE (reference sequence). Trimming at V came to 4 bases and at J to 3 bases, leaving 13 bases not matched to a gene. The CDR3 loop reads CASSLTALAGDLYEQYF. CDR3 DNA: TGTGCCAGCAGCCTTACCGCGCTAGCGGGAGACCTCTACGAGCAGTACTTC.

CDR3: CASSSTGSTEAFF. The CDR3 region has the DNA TGTGCCAGTAGTTCCACAGGCAGCACTGAAGCTTTCTTT. The chain joins TRBV19 to TRBJ1-1, with D maybe TRBD1 (5 bases). CDR3 size: 13 residues. V was trimmed by 5 bases and J by 4 bases, leaving 11 bases between them. Germline V gene data show CDR1 as LNHDA and CDR2 as SQIVND (reference sequence).